This T cell receptor beta chain derives from a study of blood T cell repertoires in COVID-19. This clone was seen a single time. Germline CDR1 and CDR2: SGHRS and YFSETQ. The ends lost 4 bases at V and 0 bases at J; junction bases unmatched: 6. The CDR3 is 16 residues long. In the original processing: Estimation of nucleated cell counts relied on the amplification of reference gene primers. Here immunoSEQ multiplex PCR was the method, and the copy in TCRdb shows in-frame clones only, minus some. D and trimming were read from the DNA, whereas the V and J calls and clone size are those reported in that table. The sample gives some 50,000 clones, more than 70% of which show up once; less than 2.5% is in the top ten.

This sequence joins TRBV5-1 and TRBJ2-1; 8 bases agree with TRBD1. The clonotype originates from a woman aged 60-70 years with acute or convalescent COVID-19. Sequencing input: peripheral blood. The CDR3 DNA sequence: TGCGCCAGCAGCCCCCAGGGGGCCCGCTCCTACAATGAGCAGTTCTTC. It encodes CASSPQGARSYNEQFF.